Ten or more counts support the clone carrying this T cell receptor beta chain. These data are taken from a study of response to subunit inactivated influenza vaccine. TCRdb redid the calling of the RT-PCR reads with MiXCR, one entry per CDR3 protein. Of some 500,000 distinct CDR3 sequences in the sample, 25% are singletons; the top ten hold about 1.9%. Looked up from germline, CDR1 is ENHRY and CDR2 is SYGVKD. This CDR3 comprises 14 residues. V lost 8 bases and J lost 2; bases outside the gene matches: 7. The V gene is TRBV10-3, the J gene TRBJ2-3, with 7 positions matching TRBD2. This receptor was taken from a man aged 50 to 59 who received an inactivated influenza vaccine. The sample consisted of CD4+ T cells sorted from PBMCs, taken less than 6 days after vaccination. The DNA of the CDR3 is TGTGCCATCCGGGGAGGGACGTACACAGATACGCAGTATTTT. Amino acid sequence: CAIRGGTYTDTQYF.